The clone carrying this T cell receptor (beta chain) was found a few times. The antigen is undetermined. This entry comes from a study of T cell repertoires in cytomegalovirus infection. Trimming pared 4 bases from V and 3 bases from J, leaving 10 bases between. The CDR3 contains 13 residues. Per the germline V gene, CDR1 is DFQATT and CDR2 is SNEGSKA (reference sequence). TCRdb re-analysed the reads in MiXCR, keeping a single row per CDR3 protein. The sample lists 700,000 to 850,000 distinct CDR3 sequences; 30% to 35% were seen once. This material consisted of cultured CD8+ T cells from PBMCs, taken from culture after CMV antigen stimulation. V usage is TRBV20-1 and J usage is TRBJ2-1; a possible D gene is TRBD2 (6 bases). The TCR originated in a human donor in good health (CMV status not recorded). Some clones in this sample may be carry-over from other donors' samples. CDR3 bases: TGCAGTGCTAACGGGGGTAACTACAATGAGCAGTTCTTC. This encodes CSANGGNYNEQFF.